This TCR beta chain derives from a study of T-cell memory formation after mild COVID-19. Overall study results and limits: Cross-reactive memory seemingly joined, as some responding clones were found in pre-infection memory. SARS-CoV-2 specificity of second-wave clones peaking day 37 was unconfirmed. Contracting CD4+ clones lay largely in CM and EM, with CD8+ ones residing in EMRA.

As concerns this clonotype: What it recognizes is unknown.

Sample barcodes and UMIs were carried by the TCR alpha and TCR beta cDNA libraries that 5'RACE generated with constant-segment primers. TCRdb independently ran MiXCR on the 5' RACE reads; one entry per CDR3 protein. The sample lists fewer than 450,000 distinct CDR3 sequences, approximately 25% occurring once. The CDR3 sequence is 15 residues long. The germline V gene has CDR1 MGHDK and CDR2 SYGVNS. J was trimmed by 4 bases and V by 2 bases; bases with no gene match: 5. Sequenced material: PBMCs or a T cell subset sorted from them (not recorded which). The chain is built from TRBV25-1 and TRBJ1-1; 9 bases are a match to TRBD1. This clonotype was sampled from an adult woman who had mild COVID-19 (a few samples of this study predate the infection). Cell type and time point are not known. Written as DNA, the CDR3 is TGTGCCAGCAGTGAACCCGGGACAGGGACCACTGAAGCTTTCTTT. It translates to CASSEPGTGTTEAFF.